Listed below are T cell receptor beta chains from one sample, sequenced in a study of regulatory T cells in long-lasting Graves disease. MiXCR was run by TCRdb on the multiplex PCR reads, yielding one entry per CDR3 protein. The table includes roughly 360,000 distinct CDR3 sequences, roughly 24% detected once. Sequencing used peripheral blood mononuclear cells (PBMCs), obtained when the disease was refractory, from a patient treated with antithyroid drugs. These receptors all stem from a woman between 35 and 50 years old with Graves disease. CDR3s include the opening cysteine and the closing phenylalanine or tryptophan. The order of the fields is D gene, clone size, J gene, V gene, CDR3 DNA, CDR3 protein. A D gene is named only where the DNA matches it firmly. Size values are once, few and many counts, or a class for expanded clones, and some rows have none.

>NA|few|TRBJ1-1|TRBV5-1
TGTGCCAGCAGCTTAGCGCTCCCGTCAGGCACTGAAGCTTTCTTT
CASSLALPSGTEAFF
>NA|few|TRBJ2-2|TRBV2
TGTGCCAGCAGTGACGGCTTACCGGGCACCGGGGAGCTGTTTTTT
CASSDGLPGTGELFF
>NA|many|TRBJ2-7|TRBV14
TGTGCCAGCAGTCAGAGCGGCTACGAGCAGTACTTC
CASSQSGYEQYF
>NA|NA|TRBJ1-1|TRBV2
TGTGCCAGCACCGACCCCGTACTGTGGAACACTGAAGCTTTCTTT
CASTDPVLWNTEAFF
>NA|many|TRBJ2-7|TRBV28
TGTGCCAGCAGTCCGGGGATGGCGGCCGACCCCTACGAGCAGTACTTC
CASSPGMAADPYEQYF
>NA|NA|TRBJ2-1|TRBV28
TGTGCCAGCAGTTCCTTATTCGAGCAGTTCTTC
CASSSLFEQFF
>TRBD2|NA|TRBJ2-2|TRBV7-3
TGTGCCAGCAGCCCAACCGGGGGGACTAGATCCGGGGAGCTGTTTTTT
CASSPTGGTRSGELFF
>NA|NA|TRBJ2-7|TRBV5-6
TGTGCCAGCAGCGCCGGGTTGTCCGGTTATCACGAGCAGTACTTC
CASSAGLSGYHEQYF
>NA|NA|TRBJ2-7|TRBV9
TGTGCCAGCAGCAATCCCTGGGCTGGTAGCAACGAGCAGTACTTC
CASSNPWAGSNEQYF
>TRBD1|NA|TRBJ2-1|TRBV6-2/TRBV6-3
TGTGCCAGCAGTTATTACCGGACAGGGGCCTACAATGAGCAGTTCTTC
CASSYYRTGAYNEQFF
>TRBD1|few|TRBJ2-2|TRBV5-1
TGCGCCAGCAGCCCGACGACAGGGACCGGGGAGCTGTTTTTT
CASSPTTGTGELFF
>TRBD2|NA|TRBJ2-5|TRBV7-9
TGTGCCAGCAGCATATCGGGACTAGCGAAAGAGACCCAGTACTTC
CASSISGLAKETQYF
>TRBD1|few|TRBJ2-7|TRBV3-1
TGTGCCAGCACACAGGGGGTAGCTTACGAGCAGTACTTC
CASTQGVAYEQYF
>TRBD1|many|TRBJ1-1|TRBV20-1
TGCAGTGCCCCCGGGACAGGGGACACTGAAGCTTTCTTT
CSAPGTGDTEAFF
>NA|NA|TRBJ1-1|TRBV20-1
TGCAGTGCTAGGGCCCTTTATATGGGCCCCTGGGGCGTGAACACTGAAGCTTTCTTT
CSARALYMGPWGVNTEAFF
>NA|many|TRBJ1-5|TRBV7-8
TGTGCCAGCAGCCTCGACAGTGGCAATCAGCCCCAGCATTTT
CASSLDSGNQPQHF
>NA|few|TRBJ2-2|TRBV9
TGTGCCAGCAGCCCACAGGTGACCGGGGAGCTGTTTTTT
CASSPQVTGELFF
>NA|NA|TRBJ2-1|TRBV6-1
TGTGCCAGCAGTCCGGATCCCTTTAACAATGAGCAGTTCTTC
CASSPDPFNNEQFF
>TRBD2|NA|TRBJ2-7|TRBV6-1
TGTGCCAGCAGGACGGGGGGAGACGAGCAGTACTTC
CASRTGGDEQYF
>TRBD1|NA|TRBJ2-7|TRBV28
TGTGCCAGCAGTTCCTCCGTCGGGACAGGGGACGACTACGAGCAGTACTTC
CASSSSVGTGDDYEQYF
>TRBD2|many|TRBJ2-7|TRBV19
TGTGCCAGTAGACCAGCGGGAGGGCCGAGTGAGCAGTACTTC
CASRPAGGPSEQYF
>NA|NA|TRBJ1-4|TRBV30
TGTGCCTGGAGTACCCGGGTCATCGGGGAAAAACTGTTTTTT
CAWSTRVIGEKLFF
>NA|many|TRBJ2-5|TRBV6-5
TGTGCCAGCAGTTACGGTTCGGCAGGTCAAGAGACCCAGTACTTC
CASSYGSAGQETQYF
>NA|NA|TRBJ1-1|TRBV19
TGTGCCACGATATCAGGGCAGGTTTACACTGAAGCTTTCTTT
CATISGQVYTEAFF
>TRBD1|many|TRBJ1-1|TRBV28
TGTGCCAGCAGCCCGGACAGGTTGAACACTGAAGCTTTCTTT
CASSPDRLNTEAFF
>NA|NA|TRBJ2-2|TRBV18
TGTGCCAGCTCACTTCCGGGAACCGGGGAGCTGTTTTTT
CASSLPGTGELFF
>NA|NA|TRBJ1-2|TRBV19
TGTGCCAGTAGTCCCCAACGGACAGCCCATGGCTACACCTTC
CASSPQRTAHGYTF
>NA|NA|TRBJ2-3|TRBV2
TGTGCCAGCAGTGACCTAGCAGGCAACACAGATACGCAGTATTTT
CASSDLAGNTDTQYF
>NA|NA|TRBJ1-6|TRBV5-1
TGCGCCAGCAGCTTGGAAGGACCCGGGTACCTCCACTTT
CASSLEGPGYLHF
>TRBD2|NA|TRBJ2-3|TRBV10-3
TGTGCCATCGGGGCCCAGCCCTCGGGGGGAGATACGCAGTATTTT
CAIGAQPSGGDTQYF
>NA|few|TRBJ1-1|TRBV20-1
TGCAGTGCTAGAGAGAACATTTGGGACACTGAAGCTTTCTTT
CSARENIWDTEAFF